This T cell receptor (beta chain) was profiled in a study of cytomegalovirus exposure and HLA in healthy donors. PCR employed 60 Vbeta and 13 Jbeta primers. Clones were read by immunoSEQ multiplex PCR, and TCRdb kept only the in-frame ones, dropping some. In total, the table holds about 130,000 clones. The donors were healthy bone marrow donors. Study-level findings and limits: Productive status was seen about 90% or about 30% of the time for most TCR beta V segments in an earlier analysis. It was shown in a later analysis that HLA-associated TCR beta chains were more clonally expanded than other, equally common chains. The later analysis indicated that the majority of CMV-associated TCR beta chains appeared HLA-restricted.

Germline V gives CDR1 MGHRA, CDR2 YSYEKL. Trimming removed 0 bases from V and 3 bases from J, with 23 bases in between. The CDR3 totals 19 residues. About this clone itself: The antigen is unknown.

The TCR sequence derives from a man between 18 and 35 years old in good health and CMV-seronegative. Sequences were obtained from PBMCs. The chain employs TRBV4-1 and TRBJ2-5; D is undetermined. The CDR3 DNA follows: TGCGCCAGCAGCCAAGAGTCCTCGGCCCGTTTGCGGCCTGAAGAGACCCAGTACTTC. Its protein product is CASSQESSARLRPEETQYF.